This T cell receptor (beta chain) comes out of a study of T cells in Graves' hyperthyroidism and ophthalmopathy (dated by TCRdb to the late 2010s). For the wider study: To identify TCR V-J signatures that set the groups apart, the researchers used a discovery cohort of 95 to 100 patients, made up of some 41 with Graves' ophthalmopathy and 57 with stable Graves' hyperthyroidism. An independent validation cohort of under 20 hyperthyroidism patients and about 16 patients who later progressed to ophthalmopathy tested prospective prediction of ophthalmopathy. The study also compared thyroid tissue and blood T-cell repertoires from over 5 Graves' hyperthyroidism patients. After sampling, hyperthyroidism patients received methimazole starting at 30 mg daily, and ophthalmopathy patients received high-dose intravenous methylprednisolone. For training and testing, the 100 patients in the discovery cohort were randomly divided in a 7:3 ratio. TCR Vbeta CDR3 sequencing of approximately 140 peripheral blood samples (approximately 44 ophthalmopathy, about 74 hyperthyroidism and around 17 progressor patients) is reported in the paper.

On the study overall, not on this receptor specifically: A model built on a 13 V-J signature distinguished ophthalmopathy from stable hyperthyroidism, reaching 87.88% sensitivity and 81.08% specificity in cross-validation and 80%/75% in testing. Most expanded thyroid clonotypes (frequency above 0.001) were also detected in blood, suggesting blood repertoires may reflect thyroid immune responses. No statistical method was used to set the sample size in advance, and investigators knew the group allocation. In validation, progression to ophthalmopathy was predicted by the model with 65% to 71% sensitivity and around 76% specificity, a median of approximately 7.1 months before onset.

This clonotype was seen ten or more times. No cognate antigen has been identified for it. No much larger clone is present one base from it, and per-base qualities are unavailable. Germline trimming: 4 bases from V, 5 bases from J; junction bases outside gene matches: 6. From cysteine to phenylalanine, the CDR3 is 14 amino acids long. Solely the CDR3 DNA is kept, with 42 bases framed from the first base. The TCR beta CDR3 regions were amplified from RNA transcripts. A first-round RT-PCR of the TCR CDR3 used the HTBI primer set with the Qiagen OneStep RT-PCR kit. The libraries were constructed in a second round of multiplex PCR and then size-selected and purified. Libraries were sequenced paired-end with 100 bp reads on an Illumina HiSeq2000. Regarding the original processing steps: SOAPnuke was used to process the raw data, removing reads that contained adapters or uncalled bases, had a mean Phred below 15, or lacked an exact match to the constant primer or identifier. High-quality paired reads were merged with COPE v1.2.5, and unique nucleotide sequences were defined as clonotypes. MiTCR v1.1 was used to align clonotypes to the IMGT TRBV, TRBD and TRBJ reference segments. The analysis included only V-J combinations with a frequency above 0.0001, which together covered around 99% of the repertoires. The TCS score was defined as the ratio of F50 (clonal expansion) to E x V (chaos), calculated using BLOSUM62-based TCRdist between CDR3 peptides within each V-J. Welch's t-statistics and random forest reduced roughly 500 V-J features to about 13, which were used in a naive Bayes classifier (R e1071). The Morisita-Horn index was used to measure how similar the thyroid and blood repertoires were. Starting from the raw public reads, TCRdb applied fastp trimming at Q25, assembled clones with MiXCR and retained in-frame beta chains. A single entry per CDR3 protein holds the most common genes and DNA from its merged rows. The V and J calls and clone size are TCRdb's, not the authors'. Present in this sample are more than 550,000 distinct CDR3 sequences, over 40% of which were seen just once. Roughly 7.2% of the sample is held by the ten biggest clonotypes.

Patients with uncontrolled infections, other autoimmune diseases, pregnancy or lactation were excluded. Diagnoses were established on the basis of clinical symptoms, serum thyroxine and TRAb, thyroid ultrasound, and orbital computed tomography. Total RNA was extracted using Trizol reagent, and RNA quality was assessed on an Agilent 2100 Bioanalyzer. The V gene is TRBV12-3 or TRBV12-4 and the J gene is TRBJ2-5, and TRBD2 matches 8 of the central bases. The sample consisted of peripheral blood or thyroid tissue (not recorded which). The receptor's source is an adult man with Graves' disease, either hyperthyroidism or ophthalmopathy (not recorded which). CDR3 loop: CASSSGLAYETQYF. The nucleotide sequence reads TGTGCCAGCAGTTCAGGACTAGCCTATGAGACCCAGTACTTC.